The present entry profiles one TCR beta chain with its context. Its specificity is not known. The source of the sample is a study of cytomegalovirus exposure and HLA in healthy donors. General observations from the study: The classifier reportedly diagnosed cytomegalovirus status with high sensitivity and specificity. HLA alleles were associated with fewer than 20,000 TCR beta sequences in a later analysis at 0.05 false discovery rate. Most TCRs appeared rarely, but some public TCRs recurred in many donors. Apparent HLA restriction characterized most CMV-associated TCR beta chains in a later analysis.

J was trimmed by 8 bases and V by 2 bases; bases with no gene match: 8. The CDR3 covers 13 residues. In germline, CDR1 is SQVTM, CDR2 ANQGSEA. Vbeta (60) and Jbeta (13) primers were used in the PCR. Only in-frame clones appear in the TCRdb table, and some are missing; sequencing was by immunoSEQ multiplex PCR. The table records fewer than 140,000 clones, 70% to 75% of them present only once. The rearrangement uses TRBV29-1 and TRBJ1-2; 7 bases map to TRBD1. The specimen sequenced was PBMCs. This sequence was found in a female donor in good health and CMV-seronegative. This CDR3 is CSVERGQGYGYTF. CDR3 coding DNA: TGCAGCGTTGAAAGGGGGCAGGGGTACGGCTACACCTTC. The complete variable domain, with remaining parts taken from reference TRBV29-1 and TRBJ1-2, reads SAVISQKPSRDICQRGTSLTIQCQVDSQVTMMFWYRQQPGQSLTLIATANQGSEATYESGFVIDKFPISRPNLTFSTLTVSNMSPEDSSIYLCSVERGQGYGYTFGSGTRLTVV.